This T cell receptor (beta chain) was observed in a study of cytomegalovirus exposure and HLA in healthy donors. The primer mix had 60 Vbeta and 13 Jbeta primers. The method was immunoSEQ multiplex PCR; TCRdb's version includes in-frame clones alone and lacks a portion of them. The sample contains about 120,000 clones, 76% of which appear only once. This clone was picked up a small number of times. Trimming removed 5 bases from V and 2 bases from J, with 13 bases in between. The CDR3 runs 14 residues. Germline lookup yields CDR1 MNHNY and CDR2 SVGAGI (reference sequence). This chain links TRBV6-6 with TRBJ2-7, with D possibly being TRBD1 (6 bases). The specimen was PBMCs. The clonotype comes from a man aged 25 to 45 in good health and CMV-seropositive. Here the CDR3 DNA reads TGTGCCAGCAGTGGCTGGGACACCCCCTACGAGCAGTACTTC. Residues: CASSGWDTPYEQYF.